The next 29 T cell receptor beta chains were all read from a single sample in a study of identifying expanded T cells in peripheral blood. This table comes from immunoSEQ multiplex PCR, and its TCRdb copy is limited to in-frame clones, with some not included. The table records about 52,000 clones, roughly 82% of them present only once. The sequenced sample consisted of blood. These receptors were taken from a person aged 18 to 70 in good health.

This clone has a handful of counts. The chain uses TRBV7-2 and TRBJ2-7, with 10 nucleotides matching TRBD1. The CDR3 sequence is 15 residues long. From germline, CDR1 is SGHTA and CDR2 FQGNSA. V was pared by 7 bases and J by 3 bases, with 9 bases of the junction left unmatched. The CDR3 DNA reads TGTGCCAGCACCCCACTCTGGGACAGGGGCTACGAGCAGTACTTC. Its translation: CASTPLWDRGYEQYF. Based on the CDR3 plus reference TRBV7-2 and TRBJ2-7, the full variable domain is GAGVSQSPSNKVTEKGKDVELRCDPISGHTALYWYRQSLGQGLEFLIYFQGNSAPDKSGLPSDRFSAERTGGSVSTLTIQRTQQEDSAVYLCASTPLWDRGYEQYFGPGTRLTVT.

V and J are TRBV5-1 and TRBJ2-3, with 11 bases that match TRBD2. Trimming cost V 4 bases and J 4 bases; bases outside gene matches: 14. Germline V gene sequence: CDR1 SGHRS, CDR2 YFSETQ. The length of the CDR3 is 18 residues. The CDR3 region has the DNA TGCGCCAGCAGCCGACTAGAGCTAGCGGGAGGAGTGGCAGATACGCAGTATTTT. This encodes CASSRLELAGGVADTQYF.

The chain links TRBV6-6 to TRBJ2-2; TRBD1 matches at 9 bases. J was trimmed by 4 bases and V by 6 bases; bases with no gene match: 6. The V gene's germline CDR1 is MNHNY and CDR2 SVGAGI (reference sequence). CDR3 length equals 15 residues. The CDR3, as DNA: TGTGCCAGCAGCCCTGGACAGGGGCCCACCGGGGAGCTGTTTTTT. This sequence encodes CASSPGQGPTGELFF.

This CDR3 reads CASSQGYGYTF. In DNA, the CDR3 is TGTGCCAGCAGCCAAGGATACGGCTACACCTTC. The chain carries TRBV4-2 and TRBJ1-2, with unresolved D. V dropped 1 base and J dropped 8 bases, with 5 bases sitting between them. Germline CDR1 reads LGHNA; CDR2 reads YNFKEQ. CDR3 size: 11 residues.

The chain uses TRBV11-2 and TRBJ2-2; D gene uncertain. Between the trimmed V and J ends, which lost 6 bases and 3 bases, there was a span of 11 bases. The CDR3 covers 14 residues. The germline V gene has CDR1 SGHAT and CDR2 FQNNGV. CDR3 sequence reads: CASSLSSYTGELFF. CDR3 DNA: TGTGCCAGCAGTCTTAGCTCCTACACCGGGGAGCTGTTTTTT. The full variable domain, completed using reference TRBV11-2 and TRBJ2-2, is EAGVAQSPRYKIIEKRQSVAFWCNPISGHATLYWYQQILGQGPKLLIQFQNNGVVDDSQLPKDRFSAERLKGVDSTLKIQPAKLEDSAVYLCASSLSSYTGELFFGEGSRLTVL.

The chain uses TRBV7-2 and TRBJ2-1; 9 bases fit TRBD1. The V segment lost 5 bases and the J segment 4 bases; nucleotides outside the gene matches: 15. Per the germline V gene, CDR1 is SGHTA and CDR2 is FQGNSA. The CDR3 totals 18 residues. The CDR3, as DNA: TGTGCCAGCAGCCCCCGAGACTTAAGACAGGGGGGATACAATGAGCAGTTCTTC. Protein sequence: CASSPRDLRQGGYNEQFF.

This chain links TRBV29-1 with TRBJ1-1; 7 nucleotides match TRBD1. The CDR3 has 14 residues. Germline CDR1 SQVTM, CDR2 ANQGSEA. The V gene end was trimmed by 5 bases and the J gene end by 1 base; junction bases not matched to a gene: 7. This CDR3 reads CSVSKGASNTEAFF. CDR3 sequence (DNA): TGCAGCGTTTCAAAGGGGGCTTCGAACACTGAAGCTTTCTTT.

In nucleotides, the CDR3 is TGCGCCAGCAGAGTACCGGGACAGTATAATTCACCCCTCCACTTT. The encoded protein is CASRVPGQYNSPLHF. The gene calls are TRBV5-1 and TRBJ1-6; TRBD1 matches 7 bases. The CDR3 sequence is 15 residues long. CDR1 and CDR2 (germline): SGHRS, YFSETQ. After removal of 5 bases from V and 4 bases from J, the junction contained 6 bases not matched to a gene.

This sequence joins TRBV7-9 and TRBJ2-7, with D uncertain. Deletions cut 3 bases from V and 0 bases from J, with 12 bases between. CDR3 size: 15 residues. Per the germline V gene, CDR1 is SEHNR and CDR2 is FQNEAQ (reference sequence). CDR3 bases: TGTGCCAGCAGCTTTGGAGCGCCGAGCTCCTACGAGCAGTACTTC. Translated: CASSFGAPSSYEQYF.

The rearrangement joins TRBV12-5 to TRBJ2-1; 8 positions match TRBD1. CDR3 size: 13 residues. J gave up 9 bases and V 7 bases, and 8 bases lay outside the gene matches. The germline gives CDR1 LGHNT, CDR2 FRNRAP. CDR3 nucleotide sequence: TGTGCTAGTGTCTTGGGCCAGGGGGCTGAGCAGTTCTTC. Its translation: CASVLGQGAEQFF.

J is TRBJ1-4 and V is TRBV19; D unresolved. CDR1 is LNHDA and CDR2 is SQIVND in the germline V gene (reference sequence). V was cut by 2 bases and J by 0 bases, with 13 bases left in between. CDR3 length: 17 amino acids. CDR3 in amino acids: CASSINSLGSTNEKLFF. For the CDR3, the DNA is TGTGCCAGTAGTATAAACTCTCTAGGTTCAACTAATGAAAAACTGTTTTTT.

V is TRBV19 and J is TRBJ2-1; 10 bases are a match to TRBD2. Germline lookup yields CDR1 LNHDA and CDR2 SQIVND (reference sequence). The V and J ends lost 3 bases and 5 bases, in that order; junction bases with no gene match: 4. The CDR3 contains 15 residues. CDR3: CASSILAGGHNEQFF. The CDR3 nucleotides read TGTGCCAGTAGTATTTTAGCGGGGGGCCACAATGAGCAGTTCTTC. The full variable domain, its missing parts supplied by reference TRBV19 and TRBJ2-1, is DGGITQSPKYLFRKEGQNVTLSCEQNLNHDAMYWYRQDPGQGLRLIYYSQIVNDFQKGDIAEGYSVSREKKESFPLTVTSAQKNPTAFYLCASSILAGGHNEQFFGPGTRLTVL.

This clone was counted only a few times. The V gene is TRBV30, the J gene TRBJ1-1; D unresolved. Deletions cut 2 bases from V and 5 bases from J, with 18 bases between. This CDR3 has 15 amino acids. Per germline, CDR1 GTSNPN and CDR2 SVGIG (reference sequence). This chain's CDR3 is CAWSSIALAGTEAFF. The CDR3 DNA reads as TGTGCCTGGAGTAGTATTGCACTAGCTGGGACTGAAGCTTTCTTT.

This clone was recorded many times. V is TRBV7-9 and J is TRBJ2-5, with TRBD2 identical over 14 bases. There are 17 residues in the CDR3. The J segment lost 5 bases and the V segment lost 5 bases, leaving 10 bases of the junction unmatched. The germline V gene has CDR1 SEHNR and CDR2 FQNEAQ (reference sequence). CDR3 DNA sequence: TGTGCCAGCAGCCTAGGGACTAGCGGGAGCCGGACGGAGACCCAGTACTTC. The encoded protein is CASSLGTSGSRTETQYF.

The chain has TRBV5-1 and TRBJ2-2; 9 positions match TRBD1. Germline V CDR1 and CDR2: SGHRS, YFSETQ. The CDR3 is 17 amino acids. With 1 base clipped from V and 3 bases from J, the junction kept 7 bases outside the gene matches. CDR3 loop: CASSLRPGTGHTGELFF. The CDR3 DNA is TGCGCCAGCAGCTTGAGGCCCGGGACAGGGCACACCGGGGAGCTGTTTTTT.

V and J are TRBV5-1 and TRBJ2-3; D remains unclear. V dropped 0 bases and J dropped 4 bases, with 15 bases sitting between them. Germline V CDR1 and CDR2: SGHRS, YFSETQ. The CDR3 spans 16 residues. The CDR3 sequence: CASSLARAYKSDTQYF. For the CDR3, the DNA is TGCGCCAGCAGCTTGGCTAGAGCCTATAAATCAGATACGCAGTATTTT.

This clone has just one count. V usage is TRBV6-6 and J usage is TRBJ2-1, with 11 bases matching TRBD2. Germline values: CDR1 MNHNY, CDR2 SVGAGI (reference sequence). The length of the CDR3 is 16 residues. J was trimmed by 5 bases and V by 4 bases; bases with no gene match: 7. CDR3 loop: CASSLIPSGGNNEQFF. The CDR3 region has the DNA TGTGCCAGCAGTTTAATCCCTAGCGGGGGGAACAATGAGCAGTTCTTC.

The chain is built from TRBV6-5 and TRBJ1-2; the D gene is possibly TRBD1 (5 bases). Germline V gene data show CDR1 as MNHEY and CDR2 as SVGAGI. The CDR3 has 14 residues. Trimming removed 7 bases from V and 8 bases from J, with 20 bases in between. The CDR3 DNA reads TGTGCCAGCACCACGGGGCGGGGGATCTTGGGCTACACCTTC. This encodes CASTTGRGILGYTF.

V and J are TRBV4-1 and TRBJ2-1; TRBD2 matches 8 bases. This CDR3 has 15 amino acids. V lost 2 bases and J lost 6; bases outside the gene matches: 6. Germline V gene sequence: CDR1 MGHRA, CDR2 YSYEKL. CDR3 nucleotide sequence: TGCGCCAGCAGCCAACTACGGGAGGGCCCCAATGAGCAGTTCTTC. It codes for CASSQLREGPNEQFF.

This clone was counted a single time. The chain links TRBV7-8 to TRBJ2-7, with no clear D. The CDR3 spans 16 residues. Germline values: CDR1 SGHVS, CDR2 FQNEAQ. V was trimmed by 2 bases and J by 2 bases, leaving 16 bases between them. The CDR3 DNA sequence: TGTGCCAGCAGCTTAAGGCCCAGTGGTTCGACCTACGAGCAGTACTTC. It yields the protein CASSLRPSGSTYEQYF.

The rearrangement joins TRBV5-1 to TRBJ2-5, with TRBD2 identical over 7 bases. V shed 4 bases and J 0 bases; nucleotides not matched to a gene: 9. The CDR3 covers 16 residues. Per the germline V gene, CDR1 is SGHRS and CDR2 is YFSETQ. The CDR3 DNA follows: TGCGCCAGCAGCCTGACTAGCTTACTTCACCAAGAGACCCAGTACTTC. It specifies CASSLTSLLHQETQYF.

J is TRBJ1-5 and V is TRBV7-2, with D possibly TRBD1 on 5 matching bases. CDR1 is SGHTA, CDR2 FQGNSA, per germline. V gave up 1 base and J gave up 7 bases, with 8 bases separating them. CDR3 size: 13 residues. Here the CDR3 reads CASSLERGQPQHF. The CDR3, as DNA: TGTGCCAGCAGCTTAGAAAGGGGACAGCCCCAGCATTTT. The whole variable domain, filled in from reference TRBV7-2 and TRBJ1-5, reads GAGVSQSPSNKVTEKGKDVELRCDPISGHTALYWYRQSLGQGLEFLIYFQGNSAPDKSGLPSDRFSAERTGGSVSTLTIQRTQQEDSAVYLCASSLERGQPQHFGDGTRLSIL.

This chain links TRBV21-1 with TRBJ2-7; the table calls TRBD2, which could not be checked here. TRBV21-1 represents a pseudogene. This CDR3 is 17 amino acids long. The CDR3, as DNA: TGTGCCAGCAGCAAAGTCGGGACTAGCGGGAGAGATATCGAGCAGTACTTC. Amino acid sequence: CASSKVGTSGRDIEQYF.

CDR3 region: CASSVEGGRNSPLHF. The CDR3 DNA reads TGTGCCAGCAGCGTAGAAGGGGGTCGTAATTCACCCCTCCACTTT. The chain uses TRBV9 and TRBJ1-6; possible D gene TRBD1, 6 bases. Trimming pared 0 bases from V and 6 bases from J, leaving 10 bases between. The germline gives CDR1 SGDLS, CDR2 YYNGEE. The CDR3 loop spans 15 amino acids.

CDR3 bases: TGCGCCAGCAGCTCCCCTGGTTGGGATTCACCCCTCCACTTT. Translation: CASSSPGWDSPLHF. The gene calls are TRBV5-1 and TRBJ1-6; D unresolved. Between the trimmed V and J ends, which lost 3 bases and 8 bases, there was a span of 12 bases. Germline-derived CDR1 and CDR2 are SGHRS and YFSETQ. This CDR3 region has 14 residues.

Comment on this clone: One junction end does not reproduce the germline sequence, and a read error may be involved. The rearrangement uses TRBV7-8 and TRBJ2-3; no firm D call. The CDR3 is 14 amino acids. Germline lookup yields CDR1 SGHVS and CDR2 FQNEAQ. Written as DNA, the CDR3 is TGTGCCAGCAGCTTGGGATCGGAGCCAGATACACAGTATTTT. It encodes CASSLGSEPDTQYF. The full variable domain, its missing parts supplied by reference TRBV7-8 and TRBJ2-3, is GAGVSQSPRYKVAKRGQDVALRCDPISGHVSLFWYQQALGQGPEFLTYFQNEAQLDKSGLPSDRFFAERPEGSVSTLKIQRTQQEDSAVYLCASSLGSEPDTQYFGPGTRLTVL.

This chain links TRBV28 with TRBJ2-1; TRBD2 matches at 7 bases. Germline CDR1 and CDR2: MDHEN and SYDVKM. This CDR3 has 17 residues. V gave up 8 bases and J gave up 0 bases; unmatched junction bases: 13. In DNA, the CDR3 is TGTGCCAGCTTGACCCCCCAAGGCGGGGGCTCCTACAATGAGCAGTTCTTC. Amino acid sequence: CASLTPQGGGSYNEQFF.

V is TRBV19 and J is TRBJ2-5; 7 bases fit TRBD2. Germline V CDR1 and CDR2: LNHDA, SQIVND (reference sequence). This CDR3 spans 13 amino acids. With V trimmed by 4 bases and J by 5 bases, 4 bases remained unmatched. The CDR3 DNA sequence: TGTGCCAGTAGTACTTCCGGGGGGGAGACCCAGTACTTC. Amino acid sequence: CASSTSGGETQYF.

The chain couples TRBV30 to TRBJ1-5; D may be TRBD1 (6 bases). Trimming took off 3 bases at V and 5 bases at J, with 11 bases between the two ends. The CDR3 has 13 residues. Germline-derived CDR1 and CDR2 are GTSNPN and SVGIG (reference sequence). As DNA, the CDR3 is TGTGCCTGGAGGGGGGCACCTCATCAGCCCCAGCATTTT. Translated: CAWRGAPHQPQHF.